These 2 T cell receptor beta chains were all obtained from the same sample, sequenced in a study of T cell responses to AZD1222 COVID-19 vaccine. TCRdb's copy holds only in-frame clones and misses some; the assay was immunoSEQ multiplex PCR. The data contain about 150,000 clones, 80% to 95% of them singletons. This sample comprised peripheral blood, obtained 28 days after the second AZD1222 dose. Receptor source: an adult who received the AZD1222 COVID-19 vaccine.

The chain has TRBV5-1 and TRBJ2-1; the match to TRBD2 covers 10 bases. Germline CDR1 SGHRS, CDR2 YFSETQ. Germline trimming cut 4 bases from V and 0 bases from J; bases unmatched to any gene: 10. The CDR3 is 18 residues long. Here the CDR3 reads CASSVDPTSGYSYNEQFF. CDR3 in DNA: TGCGCCAGCAGCGTGGATCCGACTAGCGGGTACTCCTACAATGAGCAGTTCTTC.

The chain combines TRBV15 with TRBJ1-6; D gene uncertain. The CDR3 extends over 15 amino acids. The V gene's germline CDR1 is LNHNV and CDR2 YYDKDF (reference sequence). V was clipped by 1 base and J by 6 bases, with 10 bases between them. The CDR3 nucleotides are TGTGCCACCAGCAGAGGAAGCAGTATTAATTCACCCCTCCACTTT. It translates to CATSRGSSINSPLHF.